The T cell receptor (beta chain) under discussion was sequenced for a study of blood T cell repertoires in COVID-19. The data were produced by immunoSEQ multiplex PCR, yet TCRdb's version contains in-frame clones alone and is incomplete. The sample includes 50,000 to 75,000 clones, about 90% of them seen just once. V gave up 2 bases and J gave up 4 bases; unmatched junction bases: 10. This CDR3 has 16 amino acids. Germline-derived CDR1 and CDR2 are LGHDT and YNNKEL (reference sequence). Material for sequencing was peripheral blood. The receptor was isolated from a man aged 55 to 70 with acute or convalescent COVID-19. V usage is TRBV3-1 (or the pseudogene TRBV3-2) and J usage is TRBJ1-1, with TRBD1 matching 7 bases. CDR3 protein: CASSQWGDRDATEAFF. In DNA form, the CDR3 reads TGTGCCAGCAGCCAATGGGGAGACAGGGACGCCACTGAAGCTTTCTTT.